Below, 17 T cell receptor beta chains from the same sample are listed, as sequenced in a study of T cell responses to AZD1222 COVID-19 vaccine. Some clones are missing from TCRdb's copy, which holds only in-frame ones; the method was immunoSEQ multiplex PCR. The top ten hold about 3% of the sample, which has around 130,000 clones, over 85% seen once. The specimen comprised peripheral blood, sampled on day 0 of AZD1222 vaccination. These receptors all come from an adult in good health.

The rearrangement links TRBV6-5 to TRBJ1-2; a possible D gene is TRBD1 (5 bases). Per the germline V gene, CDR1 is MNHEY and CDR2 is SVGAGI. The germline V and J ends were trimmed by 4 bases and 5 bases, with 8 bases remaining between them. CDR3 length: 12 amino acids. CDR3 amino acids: CASSWSGYGYTF. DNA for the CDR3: TGTGCCAGCAGTTGGTCAGGGTATGGCTACACCTTC.

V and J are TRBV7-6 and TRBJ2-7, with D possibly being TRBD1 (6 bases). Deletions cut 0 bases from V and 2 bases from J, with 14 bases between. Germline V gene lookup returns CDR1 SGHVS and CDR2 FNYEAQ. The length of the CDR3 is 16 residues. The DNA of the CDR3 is TGTGCCAGCAGCTTAGCGGTACAGGGCCTCACCTACGAGCAGTACTTC. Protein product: CASSLAVQGLTYEQYF.

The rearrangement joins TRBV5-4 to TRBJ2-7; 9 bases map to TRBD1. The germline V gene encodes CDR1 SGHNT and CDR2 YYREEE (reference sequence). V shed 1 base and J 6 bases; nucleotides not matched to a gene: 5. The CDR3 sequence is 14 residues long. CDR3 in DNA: TGTGCCAGCAGCTTGCGGGACAGGGTGGGCGAGCAGTACTTC. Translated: CASSLRDRVGEQYF.

The CDR3 here is CASSQDRLARNTGELFF. The CDR3 bases are TGTGCCAGCAGCCAAGATCGGCTAGCCAGGAACACCGGGGAGCTGTTTTTT. This chain links TRBV3-1 (or the pseudogene TRBV3-2) with TRBJ2-2, with a tentative D call TRBD2 (5 bases). Trimming removed 0 bases at V and 1 base at J, with 12 bases between. Germline V gene data show CDR1 as LGHDT and CDR2 as YNNKEL (reference sequence). The CDR3 length is 17 residues.

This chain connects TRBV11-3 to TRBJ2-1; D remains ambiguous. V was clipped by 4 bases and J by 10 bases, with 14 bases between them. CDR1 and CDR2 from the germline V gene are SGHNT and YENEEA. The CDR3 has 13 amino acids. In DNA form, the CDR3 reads TGTGCCAGCAGCTCCATTCCGGACGGGGAGCAGTTCTTC. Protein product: CASSSIPDGEQFF.

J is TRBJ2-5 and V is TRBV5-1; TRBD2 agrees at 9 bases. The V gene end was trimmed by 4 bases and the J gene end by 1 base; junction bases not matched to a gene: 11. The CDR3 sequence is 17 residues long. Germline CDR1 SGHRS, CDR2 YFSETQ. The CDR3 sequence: CASSQRRLAERQETQYF. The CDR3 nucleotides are TGCGCCAGCAGCCAAAGACGACTAGCGGAGCGCCAAGAGACCCAGTACTTC. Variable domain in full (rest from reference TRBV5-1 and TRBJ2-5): KAGVTQTPRYLIKTRGQQVTLSCSPISGHRSVSWYQQTPGQGLQFLFEYFSETQRNKGNFPGRFSGRQFSNSRSEMNVSTLELGDSALYLCASSQRRLAERQETQYFGPGTRLLVL.

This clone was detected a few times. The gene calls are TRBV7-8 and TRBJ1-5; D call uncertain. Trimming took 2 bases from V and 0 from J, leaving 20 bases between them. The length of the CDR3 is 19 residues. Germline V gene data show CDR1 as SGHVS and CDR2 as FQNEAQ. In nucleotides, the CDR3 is TGTGCCAGCAGCTTACGAAACAGTTGGAGCGAGAATAGCAATCAGCCCCAGCATTTT. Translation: CASSLRNSWSENSNQPQHF.

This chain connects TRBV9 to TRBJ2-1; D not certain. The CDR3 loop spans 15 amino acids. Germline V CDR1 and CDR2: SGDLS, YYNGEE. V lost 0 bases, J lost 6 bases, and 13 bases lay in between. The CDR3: CASSVGDSRVNEQFF. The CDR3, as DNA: TGTGCCAGCAGCGTAGGTGACTCCCGAGTCAATGAGCAGTTCTTC.

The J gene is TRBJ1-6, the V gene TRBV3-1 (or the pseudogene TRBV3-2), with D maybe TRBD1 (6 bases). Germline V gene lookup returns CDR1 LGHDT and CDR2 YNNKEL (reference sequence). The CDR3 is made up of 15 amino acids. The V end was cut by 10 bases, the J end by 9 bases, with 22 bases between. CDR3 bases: TGTGCCACAGGGGCAGGGGATCCGGCCTTTTCACCCCTCCACTTT. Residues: CATGAGDPAFSPLHF.

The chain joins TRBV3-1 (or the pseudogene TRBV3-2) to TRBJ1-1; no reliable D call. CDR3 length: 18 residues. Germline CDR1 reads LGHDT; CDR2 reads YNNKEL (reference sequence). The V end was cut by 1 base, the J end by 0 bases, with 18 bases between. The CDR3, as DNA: TGTGCCAGCAGCCAAGTAAGATTTCAGAATCCAGTGAACACTGAAGCTTTCTTT. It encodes CASSQVRFQNPVNTEAFF.

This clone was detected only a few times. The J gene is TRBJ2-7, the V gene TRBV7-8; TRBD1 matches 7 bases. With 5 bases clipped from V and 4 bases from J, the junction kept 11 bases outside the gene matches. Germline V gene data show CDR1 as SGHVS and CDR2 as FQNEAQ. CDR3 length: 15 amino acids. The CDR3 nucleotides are TGTGCCAGCAGCCCTTCGACAGGGTACGGGTACGAGCAGTACTTC. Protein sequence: CASSPSTGYGYEQYF.

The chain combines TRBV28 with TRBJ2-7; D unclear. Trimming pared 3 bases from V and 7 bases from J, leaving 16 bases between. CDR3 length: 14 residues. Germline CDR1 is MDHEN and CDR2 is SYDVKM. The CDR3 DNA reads TGTGCCAGCAGTTTCGAATGGCCTAGACCTGAGCAGTACTTC. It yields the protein CASSFEWPRPEQYF.

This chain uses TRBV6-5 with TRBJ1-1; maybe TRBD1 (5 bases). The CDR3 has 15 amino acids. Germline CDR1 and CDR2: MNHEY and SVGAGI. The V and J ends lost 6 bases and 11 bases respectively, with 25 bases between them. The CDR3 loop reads CASRVGFLGTLGAFF. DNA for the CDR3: TGTGCCAGCAGAGTAGGGTTTTTGGGGACCCTGGGGGCTTTCTTT.

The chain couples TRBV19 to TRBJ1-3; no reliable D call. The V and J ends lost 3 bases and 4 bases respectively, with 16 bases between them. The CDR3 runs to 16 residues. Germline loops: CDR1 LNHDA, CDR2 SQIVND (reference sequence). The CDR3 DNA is TGTGCCAGTAGTATCTCTCACTTAGGGAAAGGAAACACCATATATTTT. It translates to CASSISHLGKGNTIYF.

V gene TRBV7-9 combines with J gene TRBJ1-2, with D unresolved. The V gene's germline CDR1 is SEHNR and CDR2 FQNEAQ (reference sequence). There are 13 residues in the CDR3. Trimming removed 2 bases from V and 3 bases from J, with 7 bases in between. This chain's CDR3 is CASSLMTDYGYTF. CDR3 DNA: TGTGCCAGCAGCTTAATGACGGACTATGGCTACACCTTC.

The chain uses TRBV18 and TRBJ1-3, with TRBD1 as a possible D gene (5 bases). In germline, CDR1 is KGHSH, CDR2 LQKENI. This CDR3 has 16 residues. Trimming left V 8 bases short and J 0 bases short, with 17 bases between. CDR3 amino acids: CASQAIRGHSGNTIYF. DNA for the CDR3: TGTGCCAGCCAAGCCATCCGGGGCCACTCTGGAAACACCATATATTTT.

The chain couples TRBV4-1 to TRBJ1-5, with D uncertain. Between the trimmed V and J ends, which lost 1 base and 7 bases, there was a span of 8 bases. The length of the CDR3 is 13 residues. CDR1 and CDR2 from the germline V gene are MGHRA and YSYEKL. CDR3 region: CASSQGVLQPQHF. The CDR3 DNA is TGCGCCAGCAGCCAAGGAGTCTTGCAGCCCCAGCATTTT.